This is a list of T cell receptor beta chains from one sample in a study of cytomegalovirus exposure and HLA in healthy donors. Produced via immunoSEQ multiplex PCR; TCRdb's table is partial and in-frame only. This repertoire shows some 92,000 clones, over 70% found once; its top ten account for roughly 11%. The sample was PBMCs. The receptors were gathered from a man younger than 30 in good health and CMV-seropositive. Both conserved end residues are part of each CDR3. A D gene is named only where the DNA matches it firmly. Size values are once, few and many counts, or a class for expanded clones, and some rows have none.

j_call clone_size d_call v_call cdr3_aa cdr3_nt
TRBJ2-6 . . TRBV19 CASSISVRGANVLTF TGTGCCAGTAGTATTAGCGTGCGCGGGGCCAACGTCCTGACTTTC
TRBJ1-1 . . TRBV5-4 CASSLKGAGAFF TGTGCCAGCAGCTTGAAAGGGGCGGGGGCTTTCTTT
TRBJ1-5 . . TRBV4-1 CASSQVQNLNQPQHF TGCGCCAGCAGCCAAGTTCAGAATTTAAATCAGCCCCAGCATTTT
TRBJ1-2 . . TRBV5-4 CASSLGAGSGYTF TGTGCCAGCAGCTTGGGCGCAGGTAGTGGCTACACCTTC
TRBJ2-1 . TRBD2 TRBV11-2 CASSLEVAGGPKNEQFF TGTGCCAGCAGCCTAGAGGTTGCGGGGGGGCCTAAAAATGAGCAGTTCTTC
TRBJ2-2 . . TRBV5-6 CASSLYPRARTGELFF TGTGCCAGCAGCTTGTATCCCAGGGCCCGAACCGGGGAGCTGTTTTTT
TRBJ2-3 . . TRBV9 CASSVEGVSSTDTQYF TGTGCCAGCAGCGTTGAGGGTGTGAGCTCGACAGATACGCAGTATTTT
TRBJ1-6 . . TRBV9 CASSARRDDSPLHF TGTGCCAGCAGCGCGAGGAGGGACGATTCACCCCTCCACTTT
TRBJ1-2 . TRBD1 TRBV28 CASTLGTVNYGYTF TGTGCCAGCACCTTGGGGACAGTTAACTATGGCTACACCTTC
TRBJ2-2 . . TRBV5-7 CASRYRWAVANTGELFF TGTGCCAGCAGGTATCGGTGGGCCGTCGCGAACACCGGGGAGCTGTTTTTT
TRBJ1-1 . . TRBV20-1 CSVQVNTEAFF TGCAGTGTACAGGTGAACACTGAAGCTTTCTTT
TRBJ2-4 . TRBD1 TRBV7-6 CASSQFGGQGYF TGTGCCAGCAGCCAATTTGGGGGACAGGGGTACTTC
TRBJ1-1 . TRBD1 TRBV7-9 CASSRRGWNTEAFF TGTGCCAGCAGCCGCAGGGGGTGGAACACTGAAGCTTTCTTT
TRBJ1-3 . . TRBV7-8 CASSSTRTIGASGNTIYF TGTGCCAGCAGCTCCACGCGAACGATTGGGGCTTCTGGAAACACCATATATTTT
TRBJ2-5 . TRBD1 TRBV5-4 CASSPRGDRGPETQYF TGTGCCAGCAGCCCCCGAGGGGACAGGGGGCCGGAGACCCAGTACTTC
TRBJ2-7 . . TRBV5-4 CASGLGPLGEQYF TGTGCCAGCGGCTTGGGACCTCTCGGGGAGCAGTACTTC
TRBJ2-3 . . TRBV27 CASRSLGGTDTQYF TGTGCCAGCAGATCCCTGGGCGGCACAGATACGCAGTATTTT
TRBJ2-7 . TRBD1 TRBV28 CASSPPDRGLSYEQYF TGTGCCAGCAGCCCCCCGGACAGGGGGCTCTCCTACGAGCAGTACTTC
TRBJ2-2 . TRBD2 TRBV6-5 CASSWTSGGAGELFF TGTGCCAGCAGTTGGACTAGCGGGGGGGCCGGGGAGCTGTTTTTT
TRBJ1-1 once . TRBV21-1 CASSKTTGPLQGAFF TGTGCCAGCAGCAAAACGACAGGGCCCCTGCAAGGAGCTTTCTTT
TRBJ1-4 . . TRBV6-1 CASSEGQGTNEKLFF TGTGCCAGCAGTGAAGGACAAGGAACTAATGAAAAACTGTTTTTT
TRBJ2-7 . . TRBV6-7 CASSGGNREGPTYEQYF TGTGCCAGCAGTGGCGGTAACAGGGAGGGACCCACCTACGAGCAGTACTTC
TRBJ2-1 few TRBD1 TRBV5-1 CASNIRGQGYNEQFF TGCGCCAGCAACATAAGGGGACAGGGTTACAATGAGCAGTTCTTC
TRBJ1-4 . TRBD1 TRBV5-1 CASSIGQGREKLFF TGCGCCAGCAGCATCGGACAGGGTAGGGAAAAACTGTTTTTT
TRBJ1-1 few TRBD1 TRBV6-1 CASKSRGRDTEAFF TGTGCCAGTAAAAGCAGGGGGAGAGACACTGAAGCTTTCTTT
TRBJ2-5 . . TRBV18 CASSPPTRSETQYF TGTGCCAGCTCACCACCCACTAGGAGCGAGACCCAGTACTTC
TRBJ2-1 . TRBD2 TRBV6-4 CASSDVAGGYNEQFF TGTGCCAGCAGTGACGTGGCGGGGGGGTACAATGAGCAGTTCTTC
TRBJ2-3 . . TRBV5-1 CASSLAASLTDTQYF TGCGCCAGCAGCTTGGCAGCTAGTTTAACAGATACGCAGTATTTT
TRBJ1-4 . TRBD1 TRBV28 CASSLRDRGDRATNEKLFF TGTGCCAGCAGTTTGCGGGACAGGGGGGACAGAGCAACTAATGAAAAACTGTTTTTT
TRBJ1-2 . . TRBV20-1 CSANPSYGYTF TGCAGTGCTAACCCCAGTTATGGCTACACCTTC
TRBJ2-3 . TRBD1 TRBV7-9 CASRSGTGSRDTQYF TGTGCCAGCAGATCCGGGACAGGGTCCAGGGATACGCAGTATTTT
TRBJ1-5 few . TRBV10-3 CAISESTVNQPQHF TGTGCCATCAGTGAGTCAACAGTCAATCAGCCCCAGCATTTT
TRBJ1-5 . TRBD1 TRBV5-1 CASSPGQAGEPQHF TGCGCCAGCAGTCCCGGACAGGCCGGGGAGCCCCAGCATTTT
TRBJ2-2 once TRBD1 TRBV2 CASSPSTGTGELFF TGTGCCAGCAGTCCATCGACAGGGACCGGGGAGCTGTTTTTT
TRBJ1-2 . TRBD1 TRBV30 CAWSVLQGAYGYTF TGTGCCTGGAGTGTTCTACAGGGGGCCTATGGCTACACCTTC
TRBJ2-5 few . TRBV6-1 CASSEARLVSGETQYF TGTGCCAGCAGTGAGGCGCGGTTGGTTAGTGGGGAGACCCAGTACTTC
TRBJ2-7 . . TRBV27 CASSQQGSSYEQYF TGTGCCAGCAGTCAACAGGGAAGCTCCTACGAGCAGTACTTC
TRBJ2-7 few TRBD1 TRBV11-2 CASSVDRAPYEQYF TGTGCCAGCAGCGTAGACAGGGCTCCCTACGAGCAGTACTTC
TRBJ1-5 . TRBD1 TRBV7-3 CASSLETGPTGQPQHF TGTGCCAGCAGCTTGGAGACAGGGCCGACCGGTCAGCCCCAGCATTTT
TRBJ2-7 . TRBD2 TRBV4-1 CASSQDGGGGYEQYF TGCGCCAGCAGCCAAGACGGTGGGGGGGGCTACGAGCAGTACTTC
TRBJ2-5 few . TRBV2 CASSGGGTYETQYF TGTGCCAGCAGTGGCGGGGGCACATACGAGACCCAGTACTTC
TRBJ2-3 . TRBD2 TRBV5-4 CASSLAGPAGGTDTQYF TGTGCCAGCAGCTTGGCCGGCCCAGCGGGAGGCACAGATACGCAGTATTTT
TRBJ2-1 . . TRBV30 CAWTGVSSYNEQFF TGTGCCTGGACGGGGGTCAGCTCCTACAATGAGCAGTTCTTC